This TCR beta chain came from a study of blood T cell repertoires in COVID-19. Turning to the study itself: COVID-19 samples collected from the United States, Italy and Spain covered acute and convalescent phases. From T cells, B-cell-depleted T cells, or PBMCs came the material, which was cDNA or gDNA.

How the authors handled the data: Scientists estimated how many nucleated cells there were by amplifying reference gene primers. Method: immunoSEQ multiplex PCR; TCRdb's copy keeps in-frame clones and lacks some. V and J calls and clone size are copied from that table; D and trimming were computed from the DNA. The sample shows roughly 200,000 clones, approximately 79% of them seen only once. The CDR3 extends over 15 amino acids. The germline gives CDR1 GTSNPN, CDR2 SVGIG (reference sequence). Trimming removed 2 bases from V and 1 base from J, with 11 bases in between. The TCR originated in a man aged 50 to 60 who had recovered from COVID-19. This chain uses TRBV30 with TRBJ2-2, with D possibly TRBD2 on 6 matching bases. The sample taken for sequencing was peripheral blood. CDR3 in amino acids: CAWSRAGGNTGELFF. The CDR3, as DNA: TGTGCCTGGAGTCGGGCCGGGGGGAACACCGGGGAGCTGTTTTTT.